These T cell receptor beta chains were read from a single sample in a study of shared clonotypes between healthy human individuals. The protocol was immunoSEQ multiplex PCR, while the TCRdb copy is restricted to in-frame clones and leaves out a portion. The profile covers approximately 500,000 clones, with about 96% appearing a single time and about 0.057% taken by the ten largest. The sequencing input was naive CD4+ T cells sorted from blood. These receptors all come from a woman in her thirties in good health. The CDR3 runs from the conserved cysteine through the conserved F or W. D genes are given only for firm matches.

V: TRBV28
D: NA
CDR3: CASSQGDIVYGYTF

V: TRBV18
D: NA
CDR3: CASSPGGNEQFF

V: TRBV2
D: NA
CDR3: CASSGSYEQYF

V: TRBV7-2
D: NA
CDR3: CASSLVRVNEQYF

V: TRBV5-1
D: NA
CDR3: CASSPVLGSNYGYTF

V: TRBV5-8
D: NA
CDR3: CASSYRVGQPQHF

V: TRBV6-6
D: NA
CDR3: CASSYSRIYEQYF

V: TRBV19
D: NA
CDR3: CASSTPGVSAYEQYF

V: TRBV5-1
D: NA
CDR3: CASSWVGGISQETQYF

V: TRBV6-1
D: NA
CDR3: CASSEALGRSYEQYF

V: TRBV6-6
D: NA
CDR3: CASRAGTPREELFF

V: TRBV28
D: NA
CDR3: CASWRAAPYGYTF

V: TRBV11-3
D: NA
CDR3: CASTGSRVCEQYF

V: TRBV6-5
D: NA
CDR3: CASSYAGSSQPQHF

V: TRBV5-1
D: TRBD2
CDR3: CASSSLAASSYEQYF

V: TRBV5-1
D: TRBD1
CDR3: CASSPDRARYTF

V: TRBV5-1
D: NA
CDR3: CASGGTLPYEQYF

V: TRBV5-1
D: NA
CDR3: CASSPWDTGELFF

V: TRBV5-5
D: TRBD1
CDR3: CASSEGTVGAQHF

V: TRBV18
D: TRBD2
CDR3: CASSPSLAGGETQYF

V: TRBV19
D: NA
CDR3: CASSIWWPGAYNEQFF

V: TRBV11-2
D: NA
CDR3: CASRAGKLNEQFF

V: TRBV19
D: NA
CDR3: CASLPGYSGNTIYF

V: TRBV28
D: TRBD2
CDR3: CASSFTLAEETQYF

V: TRBV11-3
D: TRBD2
CDR3: CASSLRGDTGELFF

V: TRBV6-6
D: NA
CDR3: CASSYSSNYGYTF

V: TRBV19
D: NA
CDR3: CASWGDGGEQFF

V: TRBV4-2
D: NA
CDR3: CASSQVGTVNTGELFF

V: TRBV27
D: NA
CDR3: CASSLLAANYEQYF

V: TRBV28
D: TRBD1
CDR3: CASSTGGGGANVLTF

V: TRBV27
D: NA
CDR3: CASSQGDSYEQYF

V: TRBV5-4
D: TRBD2
CDR3: CASSLDSGVYNEQFF

V: TRBV28
D: TRBD1
CDR3: CASSSAGTGENEQFF

V: TRBV5-1
D: NA
CDR3: CASSLGDSINQPQHF

V: TRBV20-1
D: NA
CDR3: CSALQGYEQYF

V: TRBV28
D: NA
CDR3: CASSLSTGQWAPQHF

V: TRBV25-1
D: TRBD2
CDR3: CASGSTRGGSVYEQYF

V: TRBV6-1
D: TRBD2
CDR3: CASSEVAQTSELLAGGSYEQYF

V: TRBV29-1
D: TRBD1
CDR3: CSVTGTGLGGANVLTF